There are a few counts of the clone carrying this T cell receptor beta chain. The entry originates in a study of blood T cell repertoires in COVID-19. V lost 4 bases and J lost 3; bases outside the gene matches: 6. This CDR3 has 15 residues. Germline V gene lookup returns CDR1 SGHDT and CDR2 YYEEEE. Only in-frame clones appear in the TCRdb table, and some are missing; sequencing was by immunoSEQ multiplex PCR. In the table there are around 200,000 clones, around 84% of which are singletons. Input material: PBMCs or T cells enriched from blood (not recorded which). The receptor was derived from a man aged 35-49 years who had recovered from COVID-19. This rearrangement joins TRBV5-6 to TRBJ2-7, with 11 bases lining up with TRBD1. Here the CDR3 reads CASSTTGTGGYEQYF. CDR3 DNA: TGTGCCAGCAGCACCACCGGGACAGGGGGCTACGAGCAGTACTTC.